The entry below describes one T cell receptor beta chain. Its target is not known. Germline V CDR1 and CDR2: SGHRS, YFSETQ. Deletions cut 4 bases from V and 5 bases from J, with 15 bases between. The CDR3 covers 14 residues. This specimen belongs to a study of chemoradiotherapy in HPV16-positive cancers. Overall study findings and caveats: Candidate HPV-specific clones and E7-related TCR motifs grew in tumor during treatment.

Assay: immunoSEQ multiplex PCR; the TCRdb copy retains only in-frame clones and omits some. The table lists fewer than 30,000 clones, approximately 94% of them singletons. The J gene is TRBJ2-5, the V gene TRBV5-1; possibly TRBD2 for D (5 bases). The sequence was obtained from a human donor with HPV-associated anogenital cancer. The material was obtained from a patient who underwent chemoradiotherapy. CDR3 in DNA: TGCGCCAGCAGCCTAGAGGGTCGCAGGGAGACCCAGTACTTC. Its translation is CASSLEGRRETQYF.